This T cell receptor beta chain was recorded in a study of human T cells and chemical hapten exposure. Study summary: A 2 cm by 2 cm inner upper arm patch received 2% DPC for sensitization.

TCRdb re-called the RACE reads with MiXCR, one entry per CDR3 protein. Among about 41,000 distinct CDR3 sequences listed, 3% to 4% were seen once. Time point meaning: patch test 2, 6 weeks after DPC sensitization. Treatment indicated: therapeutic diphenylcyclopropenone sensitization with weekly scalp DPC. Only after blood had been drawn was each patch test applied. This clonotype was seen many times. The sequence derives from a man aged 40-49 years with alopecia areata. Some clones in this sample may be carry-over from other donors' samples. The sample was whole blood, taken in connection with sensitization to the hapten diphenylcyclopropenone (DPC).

CDR3 protein: CASSLEQVNTEAFF. The CDR3 bases are TGTGCCAGCAGCTTAGAACAGGTCAACACTGAAGCTTTCTTT. This chain uses TRBV7-9 with TRBJ1-1; possibly TRBD1 for D (5 bases). The germline V and J ends were trimmed by 1 base and 2 bases, with 8 bases remaining between them. The CDR3 is 14 amino acids. The V gene's germline CDR1 is SEHNR and CDR2 FQNEAQ (reference sequence).